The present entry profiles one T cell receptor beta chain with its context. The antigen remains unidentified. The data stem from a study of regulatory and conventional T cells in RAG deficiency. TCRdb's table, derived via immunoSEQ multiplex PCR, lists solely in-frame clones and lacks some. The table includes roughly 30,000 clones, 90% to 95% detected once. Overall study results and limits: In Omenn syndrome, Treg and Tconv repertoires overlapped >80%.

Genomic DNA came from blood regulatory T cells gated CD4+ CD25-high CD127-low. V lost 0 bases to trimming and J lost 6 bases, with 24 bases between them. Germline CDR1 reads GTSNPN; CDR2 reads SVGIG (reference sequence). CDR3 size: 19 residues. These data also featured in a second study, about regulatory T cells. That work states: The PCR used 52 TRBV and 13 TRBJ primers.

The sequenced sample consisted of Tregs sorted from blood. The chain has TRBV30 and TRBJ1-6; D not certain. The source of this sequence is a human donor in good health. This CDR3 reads CAWSVPILRGVILNSPLHF. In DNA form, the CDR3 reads TGTGCCTGGAGTGTCCCGATTCTTCGGGGAGTTATTCTTAATTCACCCCTCCACTTT.